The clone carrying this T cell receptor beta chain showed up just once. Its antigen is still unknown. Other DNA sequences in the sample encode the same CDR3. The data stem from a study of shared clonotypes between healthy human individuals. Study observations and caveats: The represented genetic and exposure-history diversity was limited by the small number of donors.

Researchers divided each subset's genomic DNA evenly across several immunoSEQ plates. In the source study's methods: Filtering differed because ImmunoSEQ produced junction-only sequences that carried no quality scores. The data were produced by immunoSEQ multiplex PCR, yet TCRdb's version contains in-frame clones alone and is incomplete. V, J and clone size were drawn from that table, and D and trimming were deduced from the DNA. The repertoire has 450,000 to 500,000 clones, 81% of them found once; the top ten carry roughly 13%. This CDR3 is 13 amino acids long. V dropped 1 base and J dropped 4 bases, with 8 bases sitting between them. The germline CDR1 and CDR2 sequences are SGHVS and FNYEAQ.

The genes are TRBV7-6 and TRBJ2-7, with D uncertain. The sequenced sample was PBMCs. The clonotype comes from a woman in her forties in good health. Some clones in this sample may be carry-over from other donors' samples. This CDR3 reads CASSLGEGYEQYF. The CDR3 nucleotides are TGTGCCAGCAGCTTAGGGGAAGGGTACGAGCAGTACTTC.